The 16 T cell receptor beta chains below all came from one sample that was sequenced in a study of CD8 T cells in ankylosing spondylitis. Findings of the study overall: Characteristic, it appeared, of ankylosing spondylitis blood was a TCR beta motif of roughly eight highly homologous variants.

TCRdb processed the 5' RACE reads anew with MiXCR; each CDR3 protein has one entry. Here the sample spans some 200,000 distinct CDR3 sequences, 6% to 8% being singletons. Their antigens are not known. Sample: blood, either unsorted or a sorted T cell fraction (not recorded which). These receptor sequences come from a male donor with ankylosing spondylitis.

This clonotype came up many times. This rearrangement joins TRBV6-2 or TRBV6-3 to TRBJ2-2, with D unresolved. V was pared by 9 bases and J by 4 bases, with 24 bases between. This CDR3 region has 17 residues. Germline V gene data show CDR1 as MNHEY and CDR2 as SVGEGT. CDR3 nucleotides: TGTGCCAGTATCTCCTCCTGGACCCGATCACGCACCGGGGAGCTGTTTTTT. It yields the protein CASISSWTRSRTGELFF.

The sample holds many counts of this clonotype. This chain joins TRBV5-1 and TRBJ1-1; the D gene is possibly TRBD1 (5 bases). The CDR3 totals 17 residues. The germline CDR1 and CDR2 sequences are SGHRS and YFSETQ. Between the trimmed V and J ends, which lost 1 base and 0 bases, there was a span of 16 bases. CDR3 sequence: CASSLWSPLQVNTEAFF. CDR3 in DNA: TGCGCCAGCAGCTTGTGGTCCCCACTACAGGTGAACACTGAAGCTTTCTTT.

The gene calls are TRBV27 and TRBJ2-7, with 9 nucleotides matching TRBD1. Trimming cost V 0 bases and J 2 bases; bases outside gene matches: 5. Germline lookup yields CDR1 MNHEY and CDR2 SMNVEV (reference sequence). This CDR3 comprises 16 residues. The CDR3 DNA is TGTGCCAGCAGTTTATCCTTTGGGGACAGGGCCTACGAGCAGTACTTC. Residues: CASSLSFGDRAYEQYF.

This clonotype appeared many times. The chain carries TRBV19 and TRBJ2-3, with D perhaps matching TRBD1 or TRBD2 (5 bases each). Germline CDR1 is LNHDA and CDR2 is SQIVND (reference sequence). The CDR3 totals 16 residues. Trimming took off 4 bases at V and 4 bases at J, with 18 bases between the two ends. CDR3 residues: CASSTGTIQIPDTQYF. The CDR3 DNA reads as TGTGCCAGTAGTACTGGGACGATCCAAATTCCAGATACGCAGTATTTT.

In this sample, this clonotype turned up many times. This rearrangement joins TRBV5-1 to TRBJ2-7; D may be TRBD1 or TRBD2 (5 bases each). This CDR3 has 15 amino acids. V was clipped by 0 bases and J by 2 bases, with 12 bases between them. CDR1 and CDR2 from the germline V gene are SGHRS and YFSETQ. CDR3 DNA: TGCGCCAGCAGCTTGGCGGGGCTGGGAGCCTACGAGCAGTACTTC. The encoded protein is CASSLAGLGAYEQYF. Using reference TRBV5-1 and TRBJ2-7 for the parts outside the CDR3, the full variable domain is KAGVTQTPRYLIKTRGQQVTLSCSPISGHRSVSWYQQTPGQGLQFLFEYFSETQRNKGNFPGRFSGRQFSNSRSEMNVSTLELGDSALYLCASSLAGLGAYEQYFGPGTRLTVT.

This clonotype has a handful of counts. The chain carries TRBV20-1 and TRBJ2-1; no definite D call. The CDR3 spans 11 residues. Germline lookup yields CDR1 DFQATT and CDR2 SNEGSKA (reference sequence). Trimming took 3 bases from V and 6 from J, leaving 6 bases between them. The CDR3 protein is CSARTLNEQFF. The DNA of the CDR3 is TGCAGTGCTAGGACCCTCAATGAGCAGTTCTTC.

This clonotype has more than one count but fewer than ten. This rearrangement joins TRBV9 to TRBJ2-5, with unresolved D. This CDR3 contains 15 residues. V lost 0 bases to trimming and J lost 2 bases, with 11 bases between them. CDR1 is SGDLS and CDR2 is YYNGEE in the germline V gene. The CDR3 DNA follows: TGTGCCAGCAGCGTAGAGTCGGCAGAACAAGAGACCCAGTACTTC. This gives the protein CASSVESAEQETQYF.

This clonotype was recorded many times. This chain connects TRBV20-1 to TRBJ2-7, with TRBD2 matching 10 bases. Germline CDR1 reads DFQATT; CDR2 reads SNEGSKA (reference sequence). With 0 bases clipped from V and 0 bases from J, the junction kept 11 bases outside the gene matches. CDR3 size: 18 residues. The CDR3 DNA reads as TGCAGTGCTAGAGATCATAGTAGCGGGGGGAATCCCTCCTACGAGCAGTACTTC. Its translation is CSARDHSSGGNPSYEQYF.

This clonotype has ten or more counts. CDR3 protein: CASSLSVETQYF. CDR3 DNA: TGTGCCAGCAGTTTATCGGTGGAGACCCAGTACTTC. The rearrangement uses TRBV28 and TRBJ2-5, with unresolved D. CDR1 and CDR2 from the germline V gene are MDHEN and SYDVKM. Trimming took off 1 base at V and 5 bases at J, with 5 bases between the two ends. This CDR3 region has 12 residues. Full variable domain (rest looked up from reference TRBV28 and TRBJ2-5): DVKVTQSSRYLVKRTGEKVFLECVQDMDHENMFWYRQDPGLGLRLIYFSYDVKMKEKGDIPEGYSVSREKKERFSLILESASTNQTSMYLCASSLSVETQYFGPGTRLLVL.

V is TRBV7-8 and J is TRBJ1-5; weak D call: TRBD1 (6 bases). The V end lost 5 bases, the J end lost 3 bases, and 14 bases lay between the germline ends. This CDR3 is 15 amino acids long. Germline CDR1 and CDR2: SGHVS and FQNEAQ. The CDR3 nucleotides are TGTGCCAGCAGCGTAACAGGGAACCCCAATCAGCCCCAGCATTTT. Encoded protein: CASSVTGNPNQPQHF.

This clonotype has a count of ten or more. This CDR3 is CASSLGELDTQYF. The CDR3 nucleotides read TGTGCCAGCAGCTTAGGGGAGTTAGATACGCAGTATTTT. The V and J genes are TRBV7-9 and TRBJ2-3; possibly TRBD2 for D (5 bases). The V gene's germline CDR1 is SEHNR and CDR2 FQNEAQ (reference sequence). Trimming took off 1 base at V and 5 bases at J, with 7 bases between the two ends. The CDR3 is made up of 13 amino acids.

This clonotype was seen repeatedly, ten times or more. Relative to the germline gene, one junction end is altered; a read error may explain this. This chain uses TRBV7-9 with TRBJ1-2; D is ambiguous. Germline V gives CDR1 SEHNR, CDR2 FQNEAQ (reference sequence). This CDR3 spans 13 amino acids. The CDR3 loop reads CASSSSELAPRSF. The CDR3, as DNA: TGTGCCAGCAGCTCCTCCGAGTTGGCACCAAGAAGCTTC.

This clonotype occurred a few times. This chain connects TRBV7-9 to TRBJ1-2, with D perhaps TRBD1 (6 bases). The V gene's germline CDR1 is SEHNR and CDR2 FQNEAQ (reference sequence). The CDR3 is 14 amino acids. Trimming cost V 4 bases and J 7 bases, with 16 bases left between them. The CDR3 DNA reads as TGTGCCAGCAGCTCAGAGGGGGGGCGCGGTGGCTACACCTTC. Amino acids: CASSSEGGRGGYTF.

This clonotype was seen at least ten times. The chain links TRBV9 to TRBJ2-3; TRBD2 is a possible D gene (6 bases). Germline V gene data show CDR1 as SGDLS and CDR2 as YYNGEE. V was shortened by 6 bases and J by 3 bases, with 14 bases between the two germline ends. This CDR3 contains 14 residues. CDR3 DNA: TGTGCCAGCATGTCCGGGGGAACTACAGATACGCAGTATTTT. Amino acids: CASMSGGTTDTQYF.

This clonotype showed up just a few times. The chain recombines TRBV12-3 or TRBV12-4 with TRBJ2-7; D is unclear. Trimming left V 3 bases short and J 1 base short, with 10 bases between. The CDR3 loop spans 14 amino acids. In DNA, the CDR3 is TGTGCCAGCAGTTTTGGTCAGTTGTCCTACGAGCAGTACTTC. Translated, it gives CASSFGQLSYEQYF.

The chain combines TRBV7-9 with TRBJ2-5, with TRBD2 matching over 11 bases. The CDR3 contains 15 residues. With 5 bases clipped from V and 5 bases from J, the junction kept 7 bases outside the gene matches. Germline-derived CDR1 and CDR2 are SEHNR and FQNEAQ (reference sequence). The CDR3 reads CASSTGTSGWETQYF. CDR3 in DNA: TGTGCCAGCAGCACCGGGACTAGCGGCTGGGAGACCCAGTACTTC.